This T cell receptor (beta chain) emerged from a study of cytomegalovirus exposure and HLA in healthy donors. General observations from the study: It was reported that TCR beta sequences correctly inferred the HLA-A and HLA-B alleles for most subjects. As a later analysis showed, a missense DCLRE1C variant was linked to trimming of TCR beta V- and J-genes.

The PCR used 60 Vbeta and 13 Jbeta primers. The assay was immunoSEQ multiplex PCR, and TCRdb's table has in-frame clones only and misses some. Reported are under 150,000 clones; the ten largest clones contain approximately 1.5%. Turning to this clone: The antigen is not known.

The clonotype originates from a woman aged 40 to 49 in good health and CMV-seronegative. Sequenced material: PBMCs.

Here the CDR3 DNA reads TGTGCCAGTAGTGTCCGCCGTGGGACAGGGGGTTTCGGTTATGGCTACACCTTC. It is translated as CASSVRRGTGGFGYGYTF. The chain uses TRBV19 and TRBJ1-2, with 11 nucleotides matching TRBD1. V dropped 5 bases and J dropped 5; count of bases not matched to a gene: 16. Germline loops: CDR1 LNHDA, CDR2 SQIVND (reference sequence). This CDR3 comprises 18 residues.